Reported below is one T cell receptor (beta chain). Antigen: not known. This entry belongs to a study of T cell responses to AZD1222 COVID-19 vaccine. Regarding the study as a whole: At study baseline, merely more than 5 AZD1222 recipients were seropositive.

Measured with immunoSEQ multiplex PCR; TCRdb has only the in-frame clones, and not every one. The sample yields 210,000 or so clones, around 94% seen once. Germline CDR1 reads SGHDT; CDR2 reads YYEEEE. The CDR3 spans 15 residues. V dropped 0 bases and J dropped 5 bases, with 9 bases sitting between them. The receptor comes from an adult who received the MenACWY meningococcal vaccine as a control. Material: peripheral blood, obtained 28 days after the second dose of the MenACWY control vaccine. The chain combines TRBV5-6 with TRBJ1-6; D remains ambiguous. CDR3 sequence: CASSLESTDNSPLHF. In DNA form, the CDR3 reads TGTGCCAGCAGCTTGGAGTCGACTGATAATTCACCCCTCCACTTT.